Presented here are 3 T cell receptor beta chains from one specimen sequenced in a study of blood T cell repertoires in COVID-19. This table comes from immunoSEQ multiplex PCR, and its TCRdb copy is limited to in-frame clones, with some not included. The sample shows roughly 49,000 clones, roughly 84% of them seen only once. The sequencing input was peripheral blood. Every receptor here comes from a man in his forties or fifties with active COVID-19.

The V call is TRBV29-1, the J call TRBJ2-7, with a possible D match to TRBD1 (5 bases). Trimming took 3 bases from V and 3 from J, leaving 9 bases between them. CDR3 length: 12 residues. CDR1 and CDR2 (germline): SQVTM, ANQGSEA. The CDR3 DNA reads as TGCAGCGTTGATAATGACAGCTACGAGCAGTACTTC. Translating gives CSVDNDSYEQYF.

The chain employs TRBV2 and TRBJ2-2, with D tentatively TRBD2 (6 bases). V was clipped by 8 bases and J by 4 bases, with 14 bases between them. The germline V gene encodes CDR1 SNHLY and CDR2 FYNNEI. This CDR3 is 14 amino acids long. The CDR3 DNA is TGTGCCAGCGGCCGGGAGAGTAGCACCGGGGAGCTGTTTTTT. Residues: CASGRESSTGELFF. Using reference TRBV2 and TRBJ2-2 for the parts outside the CDR3, the full variable domain is EPEVTQTPSHQVTQMGQEVILRCVPISNHLYFYWYRQILGQKVEFLVSFYNNEISEKSEIFDDQFSVERPDGSNFTLKIRSTKLEDSAMYFCASGRESSTGELFFGEGSRLTVL.

This chain links TRBV4-1 with TRBJ2-7; 8 nucleotides line up with TRBD1. The junction had 11 bases not matched to a gene; V was cut back by 1 base and J by 6 bases. Looked up from germline, CDR1 is MGHRA and CDR2 is YSYEKL. The CDR3 covers 16 residues. The CDR3 DNA reads as TGCGCCAGCAGCCAAGTAGGACAGGGAGGTTCGGTCGAGCAGTACTTC. This translates into CASSQVGQGGSVEQYF.